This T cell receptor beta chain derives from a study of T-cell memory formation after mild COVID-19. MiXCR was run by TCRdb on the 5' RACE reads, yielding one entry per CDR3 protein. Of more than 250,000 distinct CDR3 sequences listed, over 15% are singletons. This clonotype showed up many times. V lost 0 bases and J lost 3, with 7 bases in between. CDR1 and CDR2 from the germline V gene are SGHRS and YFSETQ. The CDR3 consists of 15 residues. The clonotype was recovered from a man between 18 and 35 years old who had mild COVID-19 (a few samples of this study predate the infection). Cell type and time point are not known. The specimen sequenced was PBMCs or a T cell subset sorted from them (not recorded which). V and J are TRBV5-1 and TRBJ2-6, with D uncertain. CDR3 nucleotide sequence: TGCGCCAGCAGCTTGGGAGGCGGTGGGGCCAACGTCCTGACTTTC. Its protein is CASSLGGGGANVLTF.